This T cell receptor beta chain was found in a study of identical twins. The germline CDR1 and CDR2 sequences are DFQATT and SNEGSKA (reference sequence). This CDR3 has 13 amino acids. The trim removed 6 bases at V and 3 bases at J, leaving 4 bases unmatched. TCRdb used MiXCR to reprocess the 5' RACE reads, holding one entry per CDR3 protein. The sample lists 420,000 or so distinct CDR3 sequences; under 20% were seen once. The J gene is TRBJ1-1, the V gene TRBV20-1; 10 bases are shared with TRBD1. Sample: naive T cells sorted from blood. The receptor was derived from a man in his fifties in good health. Written as DNA, the CDR3 is TGCAGTGCCGGGACAGGGGCGTACACTGAAGCTTTCTTT. Translated, it gives CSAGTGAYTEAFF.